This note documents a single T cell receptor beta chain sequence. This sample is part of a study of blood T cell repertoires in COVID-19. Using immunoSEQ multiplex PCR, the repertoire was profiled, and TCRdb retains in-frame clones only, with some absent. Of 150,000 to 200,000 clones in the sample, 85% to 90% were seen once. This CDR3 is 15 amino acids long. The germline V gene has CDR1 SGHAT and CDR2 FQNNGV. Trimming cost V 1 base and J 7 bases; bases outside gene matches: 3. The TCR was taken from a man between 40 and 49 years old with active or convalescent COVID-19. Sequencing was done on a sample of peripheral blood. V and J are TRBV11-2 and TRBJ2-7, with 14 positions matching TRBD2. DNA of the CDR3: TGTGCCAGCAGCTTAGGAGGGACTAGCGGGGGTGAGCAGTACTTC. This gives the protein CASSLGGTSGGEQYF.